The clone carrying this T cell receptor beta chain was picked up a small number of times. Its antigen remains unidentified. The junction differs from germline at one of its ends, possibly a read error. The data were taken from a study of identical twins' blood T cells. MiXCR was run by TCRdb on the 5' RACE reads, yielding one entry per CDR3 protein. This table holds 1,300 or so distinct CDR3 sequences, roughly 71% found once. Findings of the study overall: Out-of-frame TCRbeta clonotypes reportedly had markedly more similar V usage in twins than unrelated donors.

Germline V gene sequence: CDR1 WNHNN, CDR2 SYGVQD (reference sequence). The CDR3 totals 16 residues. Reared together, all three twin pairs probably met the same infectious agents and vaccines. The material sequenced was PBMCs. This chain links TRBV10-1 with TRBJ1-3, with a possible D match to TRBD1 (5 bases). The source is a woman aged 18-55 years in good health. For the CDR3, the DNA is TGCGCCAGCAGTGAATCCGGTGGGACGATAGGAAACACCGTATATTTT. Its translation is CASSESGGTIGNTVYF.